Presented here are 8 T cell receptor beta chains from one specimen sequenced in a study of blood T cell repertoires in COVID-19. Data came from immunoSEQ multiplex PCR; TCRdb stores just in-frame clones and leaves some out. The sample comprises roughly 60,000 clones, 82% of which are singletons, and around 3.5% rests with the top ten. Sequenced material: peripheral blood. The receptors derive from a man aged 55 to 70 with acute or convalescent COVID-19.

V and J are TRBV2 and TRBJ2-3; D perhaps matches TRBD2 (5 bases). The V end lost 7 bases, the J end lost 0 bases, and 14 bases lay between the germline ends. The CDR3 totals 15 residues. Germline V CDR1 and CDR2: SNHLY, FYNNEI. The DNA for the CDR3 is TGTGCCAGCAACCGGGGTCGGAGCAGCACAGATACGCAGTATTTT. This codes for CASNRGRSSTDTQYF.

V is TRBV6-2 or TRBV6-3 and J is TRBJ1-5; possibly TRBD1 for D (5 bases). Trimming cost V 0 bases and J 11 bases, with 29 bases left between them. CDR3 length: 19 amino acids. Germline CDR1 MNHEY, CDR2 SVGEGT. The CDR3 nucleotides are TGTGCCAGCAGTTACTCGGAGATTGGGGGGTCCCCGACAGTTTGGTCCCAGCATTTT. This translates into CASSYSEIGGSPTVWSQHF.

CDR3 in amino acids: CASSLGGPETQYF. The DNA of the CDR3 is TGTGCCAGCAGTCTGGGGGGGCCGGAGACCCAGTACTTC. The chain joins TRBV7-9 to TRBJ2-5, with TRBD2 as a possible D gene (7 bases). Germline V CDR1 and CDR2: SEHNR, FQNEAQ (reference sequence). V was cut by 6 bases and J by 5 bases, with 13 bases left in between. The CDR3 consists of 13 residues.

The chain has TRBV19 and TRBJ1-1; D is ambiguous. This CDR3 is 13 amino acids long. The V gene's germline CDR1 is LNHDA and CDR2 SQIVND (reference sequence). The germline V and J ends were trimmed by 5 bases and 6 bases, with 13 bases remaining between them. CDR3 nucleotide sequence: TGTGCCAGTAGTCCCGCTGACTCAGCTGAAGCTTTCTTT. It specifies CASSPADSAEAFF.

V usage is TRBV30 and J usage is TRBJ2-1; 7 bases align to TRBD1. The CDR3 sequence is 11 residues long. V dropped 6 bases and J dropped 12; count of bases not matched to a gene: 8. CDR1 GTSNPN and CDR2 SVGIG come from the germline V gene (reference sequence). This chain's CDR3 is CACNNRGRQFF. CDR3 in DNA: TGTGCCTGTAATAACAGGGGACGGCAGTTCTTC.

V gene TRBV6-1 combines with J gene TRBJ2-1; a possible D gene is TRBD2 (6 bases). V lost 3 bases to trimming and J lost 1 base, with 7 bases between them. The length of the CDR3 is 14 residues. Looked up from germline, CDR1 is MNHNS and CDR2 is SASEGT. The CDR3 nucleotides are TGTGCCAGCAGTGAGGAGGGGTCCTACAATGAGCAGTTCTTC. This codes for CASSEEGSYNEQFF.

The chain joins TRBV19 to TRBJ1-2; TRBD1 is a possible D gene (6 bases). Looked up from germline, CDR1 is LNHDA and CDR2 is SQIVND (reference sequence). The CDR3 is made up of 13 amino acids. The V end was cut by 5 bases, the J end by 8 bases, with 15 bases between. This CDR3 is CASSFRGIGGYTF. In DNA, the CDR3 is TGTGCCAGTAGTTTCAGGGGAATAGGGGGCTACACCTTC. Full variable domain (outside the CDR3, taken from reference TRBV19 and TRBJ1-2): DGGITQSPKYLFRKEGQNVTLSCEQNLNHDAMYWYRQDPGQGLRLIYYSQIVNDFQKGDIAEGYSVSREKKESFPLTVTSAQKNPTAFYLCASSFRGIGGYTFGSGTRLTVV.

The genes are TRBV4-1 and TRBJ2-3; 9 positions agree with TRBD1. The CDR3 has 17 residues. Trimming removed 3 bases from V and 3 bases from J; junction bases left unmatched: 10. Germline V CDR1 and CDR2: MGHRA, YSYEKL. CDR3 nucleotide sequence: TGCGCCAGCAGCCATCTAACAGGGGGCGCGCGTACAGATACGCAGTATTTT. Amino acids: CASSHLTGGARTDTQYF.